This T cell receptor beta chain was identified during a study of OX40 agonist ivuxolimab in advanced cancers. Looking at the study overall: Patients were dosed intravenously with ivuxolimab at 0.01 to 10 mg/kg every 2 weeks. Earlier treatment with anti-PD-1, anti-PD-L1 or anti-CTLA-4 was permitted, and 35% to 40% had received some.

Study-wide findings and caveats: Clonal expansion was seen in CD4+ and CD8+ blood T cells by week 6 at 0.1 to 3.0 mg/kg.

The data were produced by immunoSEQ multiplex PCR, yet TCRdb's version contains in-frame clones alone and is incomplete. The data contain some 46,000 clones, 90% to 95% of them singletons. With autoimmune disease history or systemic immunosuppression, patients were excluded. As to this clone: Its antigen remains unknown.

This TCR was recovered from an adult with an advanced solid tumor such as melanoma, head and neck, liver or kidney cancer. This specimen was CD4+ or CD8+ T cells sorted from blood, taken in a trial of the OX40 agonist ivuxolimab.

The CDR3 protein is CASSYRDRNTDTQYF. CDR3 DNA sequence: TGTGCCAGCAGTTACCGGGACAGGAACACAGATACGCAGTATTTT. V gene TRBV6-5 combines with J gene TRBJ2-3, with 8 bases fitting TRBD1. This CDR3 is built from 15 residues. V dropped 2 bases and J dropped 2; count of bases not matched to a gene: 3. The germline V gene encodes CDR1 MNHEY and CDR2 SVGAGI.